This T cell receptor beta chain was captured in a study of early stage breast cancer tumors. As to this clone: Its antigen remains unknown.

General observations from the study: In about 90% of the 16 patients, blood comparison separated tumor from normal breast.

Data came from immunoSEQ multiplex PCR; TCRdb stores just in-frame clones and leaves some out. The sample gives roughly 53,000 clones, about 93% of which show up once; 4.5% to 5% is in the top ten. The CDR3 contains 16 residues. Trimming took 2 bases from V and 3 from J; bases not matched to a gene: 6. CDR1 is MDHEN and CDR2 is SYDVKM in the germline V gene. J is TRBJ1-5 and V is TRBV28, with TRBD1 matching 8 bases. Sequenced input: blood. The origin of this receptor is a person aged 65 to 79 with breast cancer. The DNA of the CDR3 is TGTGCCAGCAGTTTAGGGTCGGACAGGGACAATCAGCCCCAGCATTTT. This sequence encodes CASSLGSDRDNQPQHF.